This note documents a single T cell receptor (beta chain) sequence. Its antigen is still unknown. The assay was immunoSEQ multiplex PCR, and TCRdb's table has in-frame clones only and misses some. The sample consists of around 53,000 clones, roughly three quarters of them appearing once. The V end was cut by 7 bases, the J end by 2 bases, with 15 bases between. CDR3 length equals 15 residues. Germline CDR1 and CDR2: MNHEY and SVGAGI. The data were obtained in a study of OX40 agonist ivuxolimab in advanced cancers. Study-wide results and caveats: On average, a greater number of expanded clones characterised CD8+ T cells relative to CD4+. Low levels of normalized T-cell clonal expansion also appeared in some nonresponders.

Autoimmune disease history or systemic immunosuppression barred patients. The specimen comprised CD4+ or CD8+ T cells sorted from blood, sampled in a trial of the OX40 agonist ivuxolimab. The gene calls are TRBV6-5 and TRBJ1-3; unclear D gene. This TCR was sampled from an adult with an advanced solid tumor such as melanoma, head and neck, liver or kidney cancer. CDR3 nucleotides: TGTGCCAGCAAAAGGTCGGGCGGCACTGGAAACACCATATATTTT. Encoded protein: CASKRSGGTGNTIYF.